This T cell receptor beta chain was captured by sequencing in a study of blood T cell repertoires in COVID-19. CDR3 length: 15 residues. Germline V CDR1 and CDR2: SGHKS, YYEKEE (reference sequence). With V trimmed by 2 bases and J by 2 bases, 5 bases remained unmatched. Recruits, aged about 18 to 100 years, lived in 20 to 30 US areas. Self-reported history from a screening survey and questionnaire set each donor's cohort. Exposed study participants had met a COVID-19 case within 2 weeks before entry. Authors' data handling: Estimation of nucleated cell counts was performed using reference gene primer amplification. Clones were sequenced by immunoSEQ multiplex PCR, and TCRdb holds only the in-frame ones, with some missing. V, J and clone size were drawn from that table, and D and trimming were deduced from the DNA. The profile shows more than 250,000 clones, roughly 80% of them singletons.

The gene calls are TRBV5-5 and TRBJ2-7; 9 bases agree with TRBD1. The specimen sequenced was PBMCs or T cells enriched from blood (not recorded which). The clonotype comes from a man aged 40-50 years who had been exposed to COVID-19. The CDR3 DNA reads TGTGCCAGCAGCTTTTGGGACAGGGCGACCTACGAGCAGTACTTC. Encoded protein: CASSFWDRATYEQYF.